This T cell receptor (beta chain) emerged from a study of lymphopenia after photon versus proton radiotherapy. Study conclusions and caveats: Authors raise, but do not show, better survival with proton therapy. After lymphocyte nadir, photon-treated repertoires showed oligoclonal expansion, especially CD8+ Temra. Photon-treated patients lost naive T cells and TCR diversity; proton-treated stayed stable. In patients who died, overall survival fell as post-nadir TCR diversity dropped more.

Libraries were prepared by immunoSEQ multiplex PCR; TCRdb keeps only in-frame clonotypes and omits some of them. This table holds 68,000 or so clones, approximately 90% found once. The germline V gene has CDR1 SGHNT and CDR2 YYREEE (reference sequence). V lost 4 bases to trimming and J lost 4 bases, with 17 bases between them. CDR3 length: 15 residues. The count of this clone is one. Its cognate antigen is unknown. This TCR was recovered from a woman in her 70s with pancreatic cancer. V is TRBV5-4 and J is TRBJ1-1, with TRBD1 as a possible D gene (6 bases). The sample was peripheral blood, taken from a patient treated with photon-based radiotherapy. The CDR3 nucleotides read TGTGCCAGCAGCCCGGCCGGGGGCAAGAGCACTGAAGCTTTCTTT. Translated: CASSPAGGKSTEAFF.